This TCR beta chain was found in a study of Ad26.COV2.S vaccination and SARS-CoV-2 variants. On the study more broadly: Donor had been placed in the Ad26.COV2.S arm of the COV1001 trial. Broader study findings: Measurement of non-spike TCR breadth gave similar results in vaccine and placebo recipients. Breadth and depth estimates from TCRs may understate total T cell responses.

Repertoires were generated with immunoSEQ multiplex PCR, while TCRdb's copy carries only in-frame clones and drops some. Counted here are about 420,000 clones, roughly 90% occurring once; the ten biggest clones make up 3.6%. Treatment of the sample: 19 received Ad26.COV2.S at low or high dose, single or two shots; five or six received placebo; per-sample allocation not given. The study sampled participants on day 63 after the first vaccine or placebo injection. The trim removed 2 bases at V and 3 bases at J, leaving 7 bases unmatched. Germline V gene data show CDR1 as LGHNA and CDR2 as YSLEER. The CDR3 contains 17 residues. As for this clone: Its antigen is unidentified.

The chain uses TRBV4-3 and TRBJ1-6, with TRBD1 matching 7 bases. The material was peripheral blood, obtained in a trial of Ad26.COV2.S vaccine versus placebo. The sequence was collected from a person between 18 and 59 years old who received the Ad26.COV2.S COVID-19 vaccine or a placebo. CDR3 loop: CASSQTGVSYYNSPLHF. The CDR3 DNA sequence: TGCGCCAGCAGCCAAACAGGGGTTAGCTACTATAATTCACCCCTCCACTTT.